A selection of T cell receptor beta chains follows, all from one sample in a study of T cells after yellow fever vaccination. TCRdb ran MiXCR on the 5' RACE reads and lists one entry per CDR3 protein. The sample lists under 700,000 distinct CDR3 sequences, around 16% occurring once. The sample in question was PBMCs, obtained more than 4 days after the first yellow fever vaccination. These receptors all stem from a man between 18 and 35 years old who received the YFV17D yellow fever vaccine. Each CDR3 is given with its conserved first and last residue. D genes are given only for firm matches. Part of the rows lack a size; the others show once, few, many or a class for expanded clones.

many TRBJ1-4 - TRBV14 CASSQGPNEKLFF TGTGCCAGCAGCCAGGGACCAAATGAAAAACTGTTTTTT
many TRBJ1-1 - TRBV24-1 CATSDSLGAATEAFF TGTGCCACCAGTGATAGTCTGGGGGCGGCCACTGAAGCTTTCTTT
- TRBJ2-1 - TRBV23-1 CASTIEQDPSGEQFF TGCGCCAGCACGATAGAACAGGATCCATCGGGTGAGCAGTTCTTC
many TRBJ1-5 - TRBV25-1 CASTGERGGNQPQHF TGTGCCAGCACCGGAGAAAGGGGAGGCAATCAGCCCCAGCATTTT
- TRBJ1-2 - TRBV12-3/TRBV12-4 CASTKNGRRANYGYTF TGTGCCAGCACCAAGAATGGGAGAAGGGCTAACTATGGCTACACCTTC
- TRBJ2-2 - TRBV9 CASSVVLANTGELFF TGTGCCAGCAGCGTAGTACTTGCGAACACCGGGGAGCTGTTTTTT
- TRBJ2-1 - TRBV7-2 CASIEGGTGSYNEQFF TGTGCCAGCATTGAGGGGGGGACGGGTTCCTACAATGAGCAGTTCTTC
- TRBJ2-4 TRBD1 TRBV18 CASSPEDRDHGKNIQYF TGTGCCAGCTCACCTGAGGACAGGGATCATGGCAAAAACATTCAGTACTTC
few TRBJ2-7 - TRBV4-2 CASSQDASPYEQYF TGTGCCAGCAGCCAAGATGCTAGTCCCTACGAGCAGTACTTC
few TRBJ1-6 - TRBV2 CASSLYSPLHF TGTGCCAGCAGTCTATATTCACCCCTCCACTTT
few TRBJ2-1 TRBD2 TRBV4-2 CASSQDQTSGYNEQFF TGTGCCAGCAGCCAAGATCAAACTAGCGGCTACAATGAGCAGTTCTTC
- TRBJ2-1 - TRBV3-1 CASSPFWNTGSTRNEQFF TGTGCCAGCAGCCCTTTTTGGAATACAGGGTCCACCCGGAATGAGCAGTTCTTC
- TRBJ1-6 TRBD1 TRBV25-1 CASSEFETGANNSPLHF TGTGCCAGCAGTGAATTTGAGACAGGGGCGAATAATTCACCCCTCCACTTT
few TRBJ1-1 - TRBV7-9 CASSLSVANTEAFF TGTGCCAGCAGCTTATCTGTGGCGAACACTGAAGCTTTCTTT
few TRBJ1-1 - TRBV5-4 CASSLPRVGITEAFF TGTGCCAGCAGCTTGCCACGGGTGGGGATCACTGAAGCTTTCTTT
few TRBJ2-5 TRBD2 TRBV3-1 CASSSQTSGGQGTQYF TGTGCCAGCAGCTCGCAAACTAGCGGGGGCCAAGGGACCCAGTACTTC
- TRBJ2-1 - TRBV29-1 CSVVWANEQFF TGCAGCGTCGTGTGGGCCAATGAGCAGTTCTTC
few TRBJ1-1 TRBD1 TRBV12-3/TRBV12-4 CASRLGQEGSAFF TGTGCCAGCAGGTTAGGACAGGAGGGATCAGCTTTCTTT
- TRBJ1-6 - TRBV13 CASSLGGGGDNSPLHF TGTGCCAGCAGCTTAGGCGGAGGGGGAGATAATTCACCCCTCCACTTT
- TRBJ2-2 - TRBV20-1 CSARDSGRTGELFF TGCAGTGCTAGAGATTCAGGGAGGACCGGGGAGCTGTTTTTT
- TRBJ1-1 - TRBV5-1 CASSWGDRFYEAFF TGCGCCAGCAGTTGGGGTGACAGATTCTATGAAGCTTTCTTT
- TRBJ2-1 TRBD1 TRBV19 CASRRRDSLNEQFF TGTGCCAGTAGACGCCGGGACAGCCTCAATGAGCAGTTCTTC
few TRBJ1-2 - TRBV28 CASRPPLSEYGYTF TGTGCCAGCAGGCCACCTCTATCAGAATATGGCTACACCTTC
few TRBJ2-3 - TRBV9 CASSVATGSDTQYF TGTGCCAGCAGCGTAGCGACGGGTTCGGATACGCAGTATTTT
- TRBJ2-1 - TRBV29-1 CSVGKGQSSYNEQFF TGCAGCGTGGGGAAGGGGCAGAGCTCCTACAATGAGCAGTTCTTC
- TRBJ1-1 - TRBV11-1 CASSPSSLGQGPASTEAFF TGTGCCAGCAGCCCTTCCTCATTGGGCCAGGGACCTGCGAGCACTGAAGCTTTCTTT
few TRBJ1-4 - TRBV4-1 CASSQSQARTGDEKLFF TGCGCCAGCAGCCAATCCCAAGCAAGAACCGGGGACGAAAAACTGTTTTTT
once TRBJ1-1 - TRBV30 CAWIQGSMNTEAFF TGTGCCTGGATCCAAGGGTCCATGAACACTGAAGCTTTCTTT